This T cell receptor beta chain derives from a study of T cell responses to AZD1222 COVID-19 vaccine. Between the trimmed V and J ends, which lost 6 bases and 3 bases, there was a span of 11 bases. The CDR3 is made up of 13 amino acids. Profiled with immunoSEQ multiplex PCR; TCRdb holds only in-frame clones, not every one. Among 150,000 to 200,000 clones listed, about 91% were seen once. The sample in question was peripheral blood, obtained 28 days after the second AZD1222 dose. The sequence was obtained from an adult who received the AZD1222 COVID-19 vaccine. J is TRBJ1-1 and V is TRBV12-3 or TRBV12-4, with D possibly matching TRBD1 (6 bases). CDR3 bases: TGTGCCAGCAGGACGACAGGTTACACTGAAGCTTTCTTT. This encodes CASRTTGYTEAFF.